The clone carrying this T cell receptor (beta chain) was counted between two and nine times. Stated time point: newly diagnosed GD, antithyroid drugs for less than 3 months. Following extraction of RNA from PBMCs, that RNA was used to make the TCR library. iRepertoire HTBI primers and Arm-PCR of CDR3 regions built TCR beta libraries. MiXCR, run by TCRdb on the multiplex PCR reads, gives a single entry per CDR3 protein. The table shows around 400,000 distinct CDR3 sequences, with 15% occurring only once. This sample was taken from a study of regulatory T cells in long-lasting Graves disease. The CDR3 extends over 14 amino acids. V was pared by 8 bases and J by 4 bases, with 7 bases of the junction left unmatched. The germline V gene has CDR1 MNHEY and CDR2 SMNVEV (reference sequence). In addition, the sample was reused for a study of T cells in Graves' hyperthyroidism and ophthalmopathy.

This TCR came from a woman aged 40 to 49 with Graves disease. The chain is built from TRBV27 and TRBJ2-5; TRBD2 matches 10 bases. The sample was peripheral blood mononuclear cells (PBMCs), taken at new diagnosis, from a patient treated with antithyroid drugs. The CDR3 reads CASALAGDGETQYF. CDR3 coding DNA: TGTGCCAGCGCGCTAGCGGGAGATGGAGAGACCCAGTACTTC.